What follows describes a single TCR beta chain. Antigen specificity is unknown. One end of the junction varies from germline; a read error may be responsible. The data derive from a study of T cell responses to AZD1222 COVID-19 vaccine. Study conclusions and caveats: Spike-spanning, vaccine-associated CD4 TCRs were dominant at 160-218 and 743-854.

Repertoires were generated with immunoSEQ multiplex PCR, while TCRdb's copy carries only in-frame clones and drops some. The sample consists of more than 80,000 clones, 86% of them appearing once. CDR1 is WSHSY and CDR2 is SAAADI in the germline V gene. The CDR3 is 13 residues long. The starting material was peripheral blood, obtained on day 0 of AZD1222 vaccination. The chain uses TRBV10-2 and TRBJ2-1; the match to TRBD2 covers 7 bases. The sequence derives from an adult in good health. The CDR3 here is CPSSPGGGDEQFF. In DNA, the CDR3 is TGCCCCAGCAGTCCGGGGGGAGGGGATGAGCAGTTCTTC.